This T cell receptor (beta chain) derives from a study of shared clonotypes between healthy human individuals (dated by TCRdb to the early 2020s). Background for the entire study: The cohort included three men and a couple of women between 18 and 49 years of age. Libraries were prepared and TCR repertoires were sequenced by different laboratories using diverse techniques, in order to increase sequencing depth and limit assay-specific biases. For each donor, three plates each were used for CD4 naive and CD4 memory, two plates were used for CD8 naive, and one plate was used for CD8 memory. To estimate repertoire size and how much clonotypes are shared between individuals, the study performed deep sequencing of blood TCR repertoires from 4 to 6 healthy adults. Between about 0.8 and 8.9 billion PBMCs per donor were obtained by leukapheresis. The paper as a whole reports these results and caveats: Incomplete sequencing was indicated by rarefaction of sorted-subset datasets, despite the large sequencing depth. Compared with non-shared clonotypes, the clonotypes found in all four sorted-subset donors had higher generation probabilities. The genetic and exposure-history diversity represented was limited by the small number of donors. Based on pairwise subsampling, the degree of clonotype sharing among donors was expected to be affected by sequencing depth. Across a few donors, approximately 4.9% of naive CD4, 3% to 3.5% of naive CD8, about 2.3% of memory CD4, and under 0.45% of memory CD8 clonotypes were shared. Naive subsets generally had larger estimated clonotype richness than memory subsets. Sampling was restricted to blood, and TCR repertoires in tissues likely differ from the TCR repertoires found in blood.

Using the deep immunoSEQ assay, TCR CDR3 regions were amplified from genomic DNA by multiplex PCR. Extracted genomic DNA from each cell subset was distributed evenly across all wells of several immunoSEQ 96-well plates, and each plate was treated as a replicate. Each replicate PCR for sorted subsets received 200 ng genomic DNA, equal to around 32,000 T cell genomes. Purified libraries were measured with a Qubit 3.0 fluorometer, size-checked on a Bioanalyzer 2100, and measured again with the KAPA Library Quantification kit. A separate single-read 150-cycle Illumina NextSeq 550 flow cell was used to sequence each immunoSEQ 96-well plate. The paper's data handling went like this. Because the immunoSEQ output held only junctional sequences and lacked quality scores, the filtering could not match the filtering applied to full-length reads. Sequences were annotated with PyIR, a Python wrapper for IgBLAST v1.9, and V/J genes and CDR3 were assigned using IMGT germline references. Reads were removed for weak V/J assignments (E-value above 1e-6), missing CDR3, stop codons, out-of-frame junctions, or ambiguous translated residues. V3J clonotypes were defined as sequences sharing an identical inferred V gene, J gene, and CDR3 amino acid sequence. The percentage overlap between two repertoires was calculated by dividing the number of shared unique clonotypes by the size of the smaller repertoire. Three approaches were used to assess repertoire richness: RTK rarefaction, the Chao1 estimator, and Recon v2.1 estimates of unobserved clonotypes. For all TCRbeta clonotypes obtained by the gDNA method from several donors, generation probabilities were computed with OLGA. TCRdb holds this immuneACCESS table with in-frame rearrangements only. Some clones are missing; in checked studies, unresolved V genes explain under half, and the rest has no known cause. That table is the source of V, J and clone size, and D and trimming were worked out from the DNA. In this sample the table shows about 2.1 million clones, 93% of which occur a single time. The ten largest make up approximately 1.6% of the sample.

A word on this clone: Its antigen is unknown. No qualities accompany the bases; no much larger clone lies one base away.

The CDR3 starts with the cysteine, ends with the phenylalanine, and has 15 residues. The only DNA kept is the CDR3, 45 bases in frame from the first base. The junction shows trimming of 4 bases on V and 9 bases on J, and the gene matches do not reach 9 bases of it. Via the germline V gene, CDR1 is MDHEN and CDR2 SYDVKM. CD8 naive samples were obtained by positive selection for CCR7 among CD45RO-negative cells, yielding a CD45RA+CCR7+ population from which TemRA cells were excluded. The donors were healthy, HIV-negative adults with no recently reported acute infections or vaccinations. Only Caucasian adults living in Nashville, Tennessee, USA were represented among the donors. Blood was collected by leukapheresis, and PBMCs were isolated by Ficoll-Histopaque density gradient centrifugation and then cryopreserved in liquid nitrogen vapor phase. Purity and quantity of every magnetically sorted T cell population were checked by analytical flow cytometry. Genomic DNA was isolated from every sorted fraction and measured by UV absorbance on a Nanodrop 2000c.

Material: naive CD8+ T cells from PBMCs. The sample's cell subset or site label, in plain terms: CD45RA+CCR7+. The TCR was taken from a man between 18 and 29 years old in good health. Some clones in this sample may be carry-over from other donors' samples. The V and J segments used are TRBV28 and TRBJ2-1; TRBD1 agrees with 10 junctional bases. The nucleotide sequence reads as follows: TGTGCCAGCAGTTCCCCGGACAGGGGGATGGGTGAGCAGTTCTTC. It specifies CASSSPDRGMGEQFF.